This T cell receptor (beta chain) came from a study of blood T cell repertoires in COVID-19. The method was immunoSEQ multiplex PCR; TCRdb's version includes in-frame clones alone and lacks a portion of them. The data hold tens of thousands of clones, with 80% observed a single time. This clone was detected only a few times. CDR3 length equals 15 residues. The V end lost 4 bases, the J end lost 6 bases, and 18 bases lay between the germline ends. The germline V gene has CDR1 MDHEN and CDR2 SYDVKM. The clonotype comes from a human donor in a cohort sampled during active COVID-19. The sequenced material came from peripheral blood. The genes are TRBV28 and TRBJ1-2; possibly TRBD1 for D (5 bases). The CDR3 protein is CASSYLGLTTDGYTF. For the CDR3, the DNA is TGTGCCAGCAGTTACCTGGGACTGACTACAGATGGCTACACCTTC.